This entry describes one T cell receptor (beta chain). Its antigen is still unknown. Within one base of it there is no much larger clone, and no base qualities were kept. The sample belongs to a study of blood T cell repertoires in COVID-19 (dated by TCRdb to about 2020). With regard to the full study: Samples covering the acute and convalescent phases of COVID-19 were provided by collaborators in the United States, Italy and Spain. The material from the prospective study consisted of cDNA or gDNA derived from T cells, B-cell-depleted T cells, or PBMCs. The dataset comprised deeply sampled blood TCRbeta repertoires from subjects exposed to, actively infected with, or recovered from COVID-19. The repertoires were made available in a free public database intended to serve as a resource for research on the immune response to SARS-CoV-2. Samples came from the ongoing ImmuneRACE study (first 160 participants) plus 1,254 subjects from 6 global collaborators. Sample metadata almost always included a de-identified subject ID, COVID-19 status, age in years and sex. Where available, HLA class I and class II types were taken from metadata supplied by the sample provider and were not determined by assay-based typing. Study-wide conclusions, independent of this receptor: How much clinical and demographic metadata was included differed by source and by participant, and the metadata was provided uncurated.

Enrolling through a virtual design, the prospective study's participants ranged in age from about 18 to 89 years and lived across some 22 United States geographic areas. In the prospective study, cohorts were assigned on the basis of participant-reported clinical history obtained from a screening survey and a study questionnaire. ImmuneRACE Cohort 3 recovered participants were defined by two consecutive negative NP/OP PCR tests, healthcare professional clearance, or symptom resolution. In the prospective study, mobile phlebotomists collected whole blood, serum and a nasopharyngeal or oropharyngeal swab from each participant. Over a roughly 2-month period, participants in the prospective study had the option of providing additional blood draws and questionnaires. Before DNA extraction, prospective study blood samples were shipped either frozen or at room temperature. The immunoSEQ Assay, a bias-controlled multiplex PCR, was used to amplify TCRbeta CDR3 regions from genomic DNA. The paper's processing steps were these. The number of nucleated cells in each sample was estimated from the amplification of reference gene primers within the assay. To quantify the absolute abundance of each unique TCRbeta CDR3 rearrangement, sequence reads were collapsed and filtered. For each sample, productive Simpson clonality was calculated as the square root of Simpson's diversity index over productive rearrangements. This immuneACCESS table, as held by TCRdb, lists in-frame sequences with V and J called but not all clones. Of the missing ones, under half trace to an unresolved V gene in checked studies; the others have no known cause. From that table come the V and J calls and clone size; the DNA was used to work out D and trimming. The sample table shows roughly 180,000 clones, and about nine tenths are seen once. The biggest ten clones account for more than 2% of the sample.

Ends trimmed: V by 2 bases, J by 0 bases; bases unmatched to a gene: 2. Inclusive of the bounding cysteine and phenylalanine, the CDR3 is 16 residues long. Just CDR3 DNA is preserved here, 48 bases in frame from base 1. CDR1 and CDR2, looked up from the germline V gene, are LGHNA and YSLEER. This TCR was sampled from a woman aged 30 to 39 who had recovered from COVID-19. The sequence joins TRBV4-3 to TRBJ2-1; a stretch of 9 junction bases matches TRBD2. Sequenced material: PBMCs or T cells enriched from blood (not recorded which). This receptor carries the CDR3 CASSQQAGGSYNEQFF. The sequenced DNA is TGCGCCAGCAGCCAACAAGCGGGGGGCTCCTACAATGAGCAGTTCTTC.